This is a list of T cell receptor beta chains from one sample in a study of blood T cell repertoires in COVID-19. Sequencing used immunoSEQ multiplex PCR; TCRdb keeps in-frame clones, though not all of them. In the table there are roughly 200,000 clones, 65% to 85% of which are singletons. The sample comprised peripheral blood. These receptors were obtained from a man over 45 with active or convalescent COVID-19. CDR3s include the opening cysteine and the closing phenylalanine or tryptophan. The order of the fields is CDR3 DNA, CDR3 protein, CDR3 length, clone size, D gene, V gene, J gene. The D gene is left open where the match is weak. Size values are once, few and many counts, or a class for expanded clones, and some rows have none.

cdr3_nt: TGTGCCAGTTCGAGGGGGTTCTCGACTAATAATTCACCCCTCCACTTT
cdr3_aa: CASSRGFSTNNSPLHF
cdr3_length: 16
clone_size: NA
d_call: NA
v_call: TRBV19
j_call: TRBJ1-6

cdr3_nt: TGTGCCAGCAGCTTGGCCCCAGGGGGCGGGGAGCTGTTTTTT
cdr3_aa: CASSLAPGGGELFF
cdr3_length: 14
clone_size: NA
d_call: TRBD1
v_call: TRBV5-5
j_call: TRBJ2-2

cdr3_nt: TGTGCCAGCAGCTTAGGAGCGGGGGGGCCAACAGATACGCAGTATTTT
cdr3_aa: CASSLGAGGPTDTQYF
cdr3_length: 16
clone_size: NA
d_call: TRBD2
v_call: TRBV7-2
j_call: TRBJ2-3

cdr3_nt: TGTGCCAGCAGCCCCGGGACAGGGGGAAAAGGAATTCAAGAGACCCAGTACTTC
cdr3_aa: CASSPGTGGKGIQETQYF
cdr3_length: 18
clone_size: NA
d_call: TRBD1
v_call: TRBV7-8
j_call: TRBJ2-5

cdr3_nt: TGTGCCTGGAGTCCTCGGGCGGGTAGAGGGTATGGCTACACCTTC
cdr3_aa: CAWSPRAGRGYGYTF
cdr3_length: 15
clone_size: once
d_call: NA
v_call: TRBV30
j_call: TRBJ1-2

cdr3_nt: TGTGCCACCAGCAGAGAGGGGACTGTAGGCTACACCTTC
cdr3_aa: CATSREGTVGYTF
cdr3_length: 13
clone_size: NA
d_call: NA
v_call: TRBV15
j_call: TRBJ1-2

cdr3_nt: TGTGCCAGTAGTGATGGACAGAACTACGAGCAGTACTTC
cdr3_aa: CASSDGQNYEQYF
cdr3_length: 13
clone_size: NA
d_call: NA
v_call: TRBV19
j_call: TRBJ2-7

cdr3_nt: TGTGCCAGCAGCCCCGGGACAGGGGTCGGGCGGAGCACTGAAGCTTTCTTT
cdr3_aa: CASSPGTGVGRSTEAFF
cdr3_length: 17
clone_size: NA
d_call: TRBD1
v_call: TRBV5-6
j_call: TRBJ1-1

cdr3_nt: TGTGCCAGCAGTGGGGGGGGCGGAAACACCATATATTTT
cdr3_aa: CASSGGGGNTIYF
cdr3_length: 13
clone_size: NA
d_call: NA
v_call: TRBV6-4
j_call: TRBJ1-3

cdr3_nt: TGCGCCAGCAGCTTAGAGGGACAGGGAATCCACAATGAGCAGTTCTTC
cdr3_aa: CASSLEGQGIHNEQFF
cdr3_length: 16
clone_size: NA
d_call: TRBD1
v_call: TRBV5-1
j_call: TRBJ2-1

cdr3_nt: TGTGCCAGCAGTGGATCCGGGACTAGCGGGGGAAGGGGCACCGGGGAGCTGTTTTTT
cdr3_aa: CASSGSGTSGGRGTGELFF
cdr3_length: 19
clone_size: NA
d_call: TRBD2
v_call: TRBV6-6
j_call: TRBJ2-2

cdr3_nt: TGTGCCAGCAGCCGGGGACAGGGGGCGCAGCCCCAGCATTTT
cdr3_aa: CASSRGQGAQPQHF
cdr3_length: 14
clone_size: NA
d_call: TRBD1
v_call: TRBV3-1/TRBV3-2
j_call: TRBJ1-5

cdr3_nt: TGCGCCAGCAGCTTGGAGGCAGGGGATGGTGGCTACACCTTC
cdr3_aa: CASSLEAGDGGYTF
cdr3_length: 14
clone_size: NA
d_call: NA
v_call: TRBV5-1
j_call: TRBJ1-2

cdr3_nt: TGTGCCAGCAGTATTACAGGTTACGAGCAGTACTTC
cdr3_aa: CASSITGYEQYF
cdr3_length: 12
clone_size: NA
d_call: NA
v_call: TRBV6-5
j_call: TRBJ2-7

cdr3_nt: TGTGCCAGCAGTTACTCTACAGGTTACGAGCAGTACTTC
cdr3_aa: CASSYSTGYEQYF
cdr3_length: 13
clone_size: NA
d_call: NA
v_call: TRBV6-5
j_call: TRBJ2-7

cdr3_nt: TGTGCCAGCATTACCGGGACAGAAGGCTACACCTTC
cdr3_aa: CASITGTEGYTF
cdr3_length: 12
clone_size: NA
d_call: TRBD1
v_call: TRBV28
j_call: TRBJ1-2

cdr3_nt: TGTGCCAGCAGCTTCGAGGAATACCAGCCCCAGCATTTT
cdr3_aa: CASSFEEYQPQHF
cdr3_length: 13
clone_size: NA
d_call: NA
v_call: TRBV11-2
j_call: TRBJ1-5

cdr3_nt: TGTGCCAGTAGTATAGGGACTAGCTACAATGAGCAGTTCTTC
cdr3_aa: CASSIGTSYNEQFF
cdr3_length: 14
clone_size: NA
d_call: TRBD2
v_call: TRBV19
j_call: TRBJ2-1

cdr3_nt: TGTGCCAGCAGTGGACACTCCTACGAGCAGTACTTC
cdr3_aa: CASSGHSYEQYF
cdr3_length: 12
clone_size: NA
d_call: NA
v_call: TRBV25-1
j_call: TRBJ2-7

cdr3_nt: TGTGCCAGCAGCCAAGACAGTTACGGCTACACCTTC
cdr3_aa: CASSQDSYGYTF
cdr3_length: 12
clone_size: NA
d_call: NA
v_call: TRBV7-6
j_call: TRBJ1-2

cdr3_nt: TGTGCCACCAGCAGAGAGAGGTATAGCAATCAGCCCCAGCATTTT
cdr3_aa: CATSRERYSNQPQHF
cdr3_length: 15
clone_size: NA
d_call: NA
v_call: TRBV15
j_call: TRBJ1-5

cdr3_nt: TGTGCCATCAGGGACAGGGACCTTGGGGGGCAGAACACTGAAGCTTTCTTT
cdr3_aa: CAIRDRDLGGQNTEAFF
cdr3_length: 17
clone_size: NA
d_call: TRBD1
v_call: TRBV10-3
j_call: TRBJ1-1

cdr3_nt: TGTGCCTGGAGTATGAGTTCAAATACGCAGTATTTT
cdr3_aa: CAWSMSSNTQYF
cdr3_length: 12
clone_size: NA
d_call: NA
v_call: TRBV30
j_call: TRBJ2-3

cdr3_nt: TGTGCCAGTAGGACGGGAACAGCGGGCGAGGGGGAGCTGTTTTTT
cdr3_aa: CASRTGTAGEGELFF
cdr3_length: 15
clone_size: NA
d_call: NA
v_call: TRBV19
j_call: TRBJ2-2

cdr3_nt: TGTGCCAGCAGTTACGGCCAGGTTGACTATGGCTACACCTTC
cdr3_aa: CASSYGQVDYGYTF
cdr3_length: 14
clone_size: NA
d_call: NA
v_call: TRBV6-2/TRBV6-3
j_call: TRBJ1-2

cdr3_nt: TGTGCCAGCAGCGTAGTTCCCTACTCTGGAAACACCATATATTTT
cdr3_aa: CASSVVPYSGNTIYF
cdr3_length: 15
clone_size: NA
d_call: NA
v_call: TRBV9
j_call: TRBJ1-3

cdr3_nt: TGTGCCAGCAGCTTAGATTTGACAGCGAGCTCCTACGAGCAGTACTTC
cdr3_aa: CASSLDLTASSYEQYF
cdr3_length: 16
clone_size: few
d_call: NA
v_call: TRBV11-2
j_call: TRBJ2-7

cdr3_nt: TGTGCCAGCAGTCCCTACAGGGGGCAAGGGACTGAAGCTTTCTTT
cdr3_aa: CASSPYRGQGTEAFF
cdr3_length: 15
clone_size: few
d_call: TRBD1
v_call: TRBV27
j_call: TRBJ1-1

cdr3_nt: TGTGCCACCAAACCGGACAGGGCCTTGGAGAACACTGAAGCTTTCTTT
cdr3_aa: CATKPDRALENTEAFF
cdr3_length: 16
clone_size: NA
d_call: TRBD1
v_call: TRBV2
j_call: TRBJ1-1